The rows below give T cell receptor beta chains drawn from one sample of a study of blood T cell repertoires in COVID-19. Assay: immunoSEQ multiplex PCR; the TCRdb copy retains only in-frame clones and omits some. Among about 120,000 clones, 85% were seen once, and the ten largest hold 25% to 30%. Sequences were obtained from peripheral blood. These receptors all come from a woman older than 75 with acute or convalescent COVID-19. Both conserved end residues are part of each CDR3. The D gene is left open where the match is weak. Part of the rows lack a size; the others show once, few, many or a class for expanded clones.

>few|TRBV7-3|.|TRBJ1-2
CASSLNQGNYGYTF
TGTGCCAGCAGCCTAAACCAGGGGAACTATGGCTACACCTTC
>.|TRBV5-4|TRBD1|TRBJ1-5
CASSLWGQGRQPQHF
TGTGCCAGCAGCTTGTGGGGACAGGGCCGCCAGCCCCAGCATTTT
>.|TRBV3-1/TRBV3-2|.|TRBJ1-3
CASSQALNTIYF
TGTGCCAGCAGCCAAGCCTTAAACACCATATATTTT
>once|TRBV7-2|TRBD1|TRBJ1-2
CASSSRQGGGYTF
TGTGCCAGCAGCTCCCGACAGGGAGGAGGCTACACCTTC
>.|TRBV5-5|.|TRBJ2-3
CASSWAGIGGDTQYF
TGTGCCAGCAGCTGGGCGGGTATCGGCGGAGATACGCAGTATTTT
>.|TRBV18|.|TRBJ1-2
CASSRQGNYGYTF
TGTGCCAGCTCACGGCAGGGGAACTATGGCTACACCTTC
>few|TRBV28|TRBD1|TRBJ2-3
CASTSTGGGPDTQYF
TGTGCCAGCACCTCTACAGGGGGTGGCCCAGATACGCAGTATTTT
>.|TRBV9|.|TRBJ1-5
CASSVSGDSNQPQHF
TGTGCCAGCAGCGTATCCGGTGATAGCAATCAGCCCCAGCATTTT
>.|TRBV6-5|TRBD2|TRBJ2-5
CASRKASGGQETQYF
TGTGCCAGCAGGAAGGCTAGCGGGGGACAAGAGACCCAGTACTTC
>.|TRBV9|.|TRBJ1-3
CASSDPQGSRSEGNTIYF
TGTGCCAGCAGCGATCCACAGGGTAGTCGGTCGGAGGGAAACACCATATATTTT
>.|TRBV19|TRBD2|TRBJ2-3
CASSSRTSGGTDTQYF
TGTGCCAGTAGTTCCCGGACTAGCGGGGGCACAGATACGCAGTATTTT
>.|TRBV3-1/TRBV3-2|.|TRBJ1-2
CASSQEGVAGGYGYTF
TGTGCCAGCAGCCAAGAAGGGGTTGCAGGCGGATATGGCTACACCTTC
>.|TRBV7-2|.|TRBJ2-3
CASSFLYRTDTQYF
TGTGCCAGCAGCTTCCTATACCGCACAGATACGCAGTATTTT
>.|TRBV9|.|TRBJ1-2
CASKPLRDGYTF
TGTGCCAGCAAACCCCTCCGGGATGGCTACACCTTC
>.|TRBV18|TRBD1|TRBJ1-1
CASSPSTGYGEAFF
TGTGCCAGCTCACCATCGACAGGGTATGGTGAAGCTTTCTTT
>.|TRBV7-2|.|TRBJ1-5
CASSSTGVNQPQHF
TGTGCCAGCAGCTCCACGGGGGTCAATCAGCCCCAGCATTTT
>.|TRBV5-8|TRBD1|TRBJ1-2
CASSHPGQTAYGYTF
TGTGCCAGCAGCCATCCGGGACAGACGGCTTATGGCTACACCTTC
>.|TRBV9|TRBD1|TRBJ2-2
CASGDRDRVRTGELFF
TGTGCCAGCGGGGACCGGGACAGGGTTAGAACCGGGGAGCTGTTTTTT
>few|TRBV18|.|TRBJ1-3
CASSPPNRVGNTIYF
TGTGCCAGCTCACCACCGAACAGGGTCGGAAACACCATATATTTT
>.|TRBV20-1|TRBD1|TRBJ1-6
CSSQGGEALHF
TGCAGCTCACAGGGGGGTGAGGCCCTCCACTTT
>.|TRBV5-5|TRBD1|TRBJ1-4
CASSLATGVDEKLFF
TGTGCCAGCAGCTTGGCGACAGGGGTTGATGAAAAACTGTTTTTT
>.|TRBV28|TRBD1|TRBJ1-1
CASSLMTGEAFF
TGTGCCAGCAGTTTGATGACAGGGGAAGCTTTCTTT
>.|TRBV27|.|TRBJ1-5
CASSRDYSNQPQHF
TGTGCCAGCAGTCGCGATTATAGCAATCAGCCCCAGCATTTT
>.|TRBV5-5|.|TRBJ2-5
CASSFPRQETQYF
TGTGCCAGCAGCTTCCCGCGTCAAGAGACCCAGTACTTC
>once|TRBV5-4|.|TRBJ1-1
CASSGHNTEAFF
TGTGCCAGCAGCGGGCACAACACTGAAGCTTTCTTT
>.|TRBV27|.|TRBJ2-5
CASTPGETQYF
TGTGCCAGCACCCCCGGAGAGACCCAGTACTTC
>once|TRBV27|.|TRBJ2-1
CASSLGGGQFF
TGTGCCAGCAGTTTAGGAGGTGGGCAGTTCTTC
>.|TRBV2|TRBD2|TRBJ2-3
CASTSGGPPADTQYF
TGTGCCAGCACTAGCGGGGGGCCCCCCGCAGATACGCAGTATTTT
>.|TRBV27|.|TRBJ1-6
CASSYSGSAGLASPLHF
TGTGCCAGCAGTTATTCGGGGTCGGCCGGGCTTGCGTCACCCCTCCACTTT
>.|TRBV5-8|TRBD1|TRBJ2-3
CASSLEQGAGDTQYF
TGTGCCAGCAGCTTGGAACAGGGGGCCGGAGATACGCAGTATTTT
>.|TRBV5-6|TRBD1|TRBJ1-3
CASIRQGGNTIYF
TGTGCCAGCATCCGACAGGGTGGAAACACCATATATTTT
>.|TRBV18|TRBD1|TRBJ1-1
CASSSFPGQGPNTEAFF
TGTGCCAGCTCATCCTTTCCTGGACAGGGACCGAACACTGAAGCTTTCTTT
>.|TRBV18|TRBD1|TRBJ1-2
CASSRDRGGVSF
TGTGCCAGCTCACGGGACAGGGGAGGTGTCTCCTTC
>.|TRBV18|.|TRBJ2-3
CASSPTSSATDTQYF
TGTGCCAGCTCACCCACTAGCAGCGCCACAGATACGCAGTATTTT
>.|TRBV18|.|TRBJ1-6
CASSPDLNSALHF
TGTGCCAGCTCACCAGATCTGAACTCGGCCCTCCACTTT
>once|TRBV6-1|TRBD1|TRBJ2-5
CASSERPSGAGGKETQYF
TGTGCCAGCAGTGAAAGGCCCTCGGGTGCAGGGGGAAAAGAGACCCAGTACTTC
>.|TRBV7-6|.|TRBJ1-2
CASSLAGGSSSYGYTF
TGTGCCAGCAGCTTAGCCGGGGGGAGCTCATCCTATGGCTACACCTTC
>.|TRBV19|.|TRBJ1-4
CASSKAGANEKLFF
TGTGCCAGTAGTAAAGCCGGGGCTAATGAAAAACTGTTTTTT
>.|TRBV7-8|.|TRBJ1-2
CASSLAQGRLYGYTF
TGTGCCAGCAGCTTAGCGCAGGGGCGGCTCTATGGCTACACCTTC
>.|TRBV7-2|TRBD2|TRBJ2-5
CASSLAGGGIQETQYF
TGTGCCAGCAGCTTAGCCGGGGGGGGAATCCAAGAGACCCAGTACTTC
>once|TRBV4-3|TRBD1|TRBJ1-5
CASSQVYSTGTRNQPQHF
TGCGCCAGCAGCCAAGTCTATTCGACAGGGACTAGGAATCAGCCCCAGCATTTT
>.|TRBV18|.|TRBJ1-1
CASSPRENTEAFF
TGTGCCAGCTCACCCAGGGAAAACACTGAAGCTTTCTTT
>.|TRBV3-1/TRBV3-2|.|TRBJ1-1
CASSQGSLNTEAFF
TGTGCCAGCAGCCAAGGGAGCCTGAACACTGAAGCTTTCTTT
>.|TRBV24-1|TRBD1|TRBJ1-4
CATSSGGSVEKLFF
TGTGCCACCAGCTCAGGGGGATCGGTTGAAAAACTGTTTTTT
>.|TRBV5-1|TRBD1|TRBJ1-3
CASSRGGQGPSGNTIYF
TGCGCCAGCAGCCGGGGGGGACAGGGACCAAGCGGAAACACCATATATTTT
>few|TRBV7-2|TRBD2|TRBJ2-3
CASSYDSGATDTQYF
TGTGCCAGCAGCTATGATAGCGGGGCCACAGATACGCAGTATTTT
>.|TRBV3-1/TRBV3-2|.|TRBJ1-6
CASSQDPRSPLHF
TGTGCCAGCAGCCAAGATCCCCGTTCACCCCTCCACTTT
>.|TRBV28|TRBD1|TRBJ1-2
CASSLYRDSYRYTF
TGTGCCAGCAGTTTATACCGGGACAGCTACCGCTACACCTTC
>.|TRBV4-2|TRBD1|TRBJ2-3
CASSPTGTGDSTDTQYF
TGTGCCAGCAGCCCAACTGGGACAGGGGATAGCACAGATACGCAGTATTTT
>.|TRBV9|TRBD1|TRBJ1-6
CASSVSGQSSYNSPLHF
TGTGCCAGCAGCGTATCGGGACAGAGCTCCTATAATTCACCCCTCCACTTT